The 30 T cell receptor beta chains below come from one sample, sequenced in a study of radiotherapy plus CTLA-4 blockade in lung cancer. Data came from immunoSEQ multiplex PCR; TCRdb stores just in-frame clones and leaves some out. The table records more than 30,000 clones, 70% of them present only once. Source: peripheral blood, taken from a patient treated with radiotherapy plus ipilimumab. The receptors come from a human donor with non-small cell lung cancer who had stable disease on radiotherapy plus ipilimumab.

This rearrangement joins TRBV29-1 to TRBJ2-2; TRBD1 might be the D (7 bases). Trimming removed 0 bases from V and 5 bases from J, with 16 bases in between. Looked up from germline, CDR1 is SQVTM and CDR2 is ANQGSEA. The CDR3 spans 16 residues. CDR3 amino acids: CSVEDQGGGYTGELFF. The CDR3 DNA sequence: TGCAGCGTTGAAGATCAAGGAGGGGGCTATACCGGGGAGCTGTTTTTT.

The chain uses TRBV19 and TRBJ2-4; no firm D call. Deletions cut 3 bases from V and 3 bases from J, with 0 bases between. The CDR3 consists of 11 residues. Germline CDR1 is LNHDA and CDR2 is SQIVND (reference sequence). The CDR3 DNA is TGTGCCAGTAGTATCAAAAACATTCAGTACTTC. Translation: CASSIKNIQYF.

The V call is TRBV2, the J call TRBJ1-2; 10 positions match TRBD1. V gave up 4 bases and J gave up 4 bases; unmatched junction bases: 9. Germline CDR1 and CDR2: SNHLY and FYNNEI. The CDR3 is 16 amino acids. CDR3 sequence (DNA): TGTGCCAGCAGTGGAGGGACAGGGGAGTACCTCTATGGCTACACCTTC. Protein sequence: CASSGGTGEYLYGYTF.

The V call is TRBV7-2, the J call TRBJ2-1; TRBD2 agrees at 8 bases. Germline V gives CDR1 SGHTA, CDR2 FQGNSA. V gave up 3 bases and J gave up 1 base; unmatched junction bases: 2. This CDR3 is 15 amino acids long. As DNA, the CDR3 is TGTGCCAGCAGCTTTAGCGGGACTTCCTACAATGAGCAGTTCTTC. It encodes CASSFSGTSYNEQFF.

This chain connects TRBV5-1 to TRBJ1-1; unclear D gene. Germline V CDR1 and CDR2: SGHRS, YFSETQ. V was pared by 0 bases and J by 2 bases, with 5 bases between. CDR3 length equals 13 residues. The DNA of the CDR3 is TGCGCCAGCAGCTTGGACACTAACACTGAAGCTTTCTTT. Residues: CASSLDTNTEAFF.

This chain connects TRBV7-2 to TRBJ1-5; D gene unclear. This CDR3 is 15 amino acids long. Germline CDR1 reads SGHTA; CDR2 reads FQGNSA. The V gene lost 1 base and the J gene lost 4 bases, with 11 bases spanning the gap. Written as DNA, the CDR3 is TGTGCCAGCAGCTTAGTTCCGTCAGCAAATCAGCCCCAGCATTTT. Protein product: CASSLVPSANQPQHF.

The genes are TRBV4-1 and TRBJ2-3; a weak D match, TRBD1 (6 bases). V was pared by 0 bases and J by 3 bases, with 13 bases between. The germline CDR1 and CDR2 sequences are MGHRA and YSYEKL. The CDR3 sequence is 16 residues long. CDR3: CASSQDWTVATDTQYF. For the CDR3, the DNA is TGCGCCAGCAGCCAAGATTGGACAGTGGCTACAGATACGCAGTATTTT.

The table lists this clone with a few counts. The V and J genes are TRBV6-5 and TRBJ1-2; weak D call: TRBD1 (6 bases). CDR3 length equals 15 residues. CDR1 MNHEY and CDR2 SVGAGI come from the germline V gene. V was clipped by 2 bases and J by 4 bases, with 14 bases between them. The DNA of the CDR3 is TGTGCCAGCAGTTACAATCGGGGGCCGGGCTATGGCTACACCTTC. Translation: CASSYNRGPGYGYTF.

There are a few counts of this clone. This rearrangement joins TRBV5-4 to TRBJ1-1, with TRBD1 matching 8 bases. The CDR3 covers 17 residues. The V segment lost 4 bases and the J segment 3 bases; nucleotides outside the gene matches: 14. CDR1 is SGHNT and CDR2 is YYREEE in the germline V gene (reference sequence). DNA for the CDR3: TGTGCCAGCAGCCGGAACCAACAGGGGGTTTTTTACACTGAAGCTTTCTTT. It specifies CASSRNQQGVFYTEAFF.

The V gene is TRBV6-4, the J gene TRBJ2-3; 11 bases are shared with TRBD2. J lost 5 bases, V lost 0 bases, and 4 bases had no gene match. Germline-derived CDR1 and CDR2 are MRHNA and SNTAGT. The CDR3 is made up of 16 amino acids. In nucleotides, the CDR3 is TGTGCCAGCAGTGACTCAACTAGCGGGAGTGTAGATACGCAGTATTTT. Encoded protein: CASSDSTSGSVDTQYF.

This clone was seen only once. The chain combines TRBV7-9 with TRBJ2-1; 13 positions agree with TRBD2. Germline loops: CDR1 SEHNR, CDR2 FQNEAQ (reference sequence). V gave up 2 bases and J gave up 9 bases; unmatched junction bases: 10. The CDR3 consists of 17 residues. This CDR3 reads CASSLLGGLAGVGEQFF. The CDR3 region has the DNA TGTGCCAGCAGCTTACTAGGAGGACTAGCGGGAGTTGGTGAGCAGTTCTTC.

The gene calls are TRBV6-4 and TRBJ2-3, with 9 bases identical to TRBD1. The length of the CDR3 is 15 residues. Germline trimming cut 3 bases from V and 4 bases from J; bases unmatched to any gene: 5. Germline V gives CDR1 MRHNA, CDR2 SNTAGT. CDR3 loop: CASSDTGGAADTQYF. The DNA of the CDR3 is TGTGCCAGCAGTGATACAGGGGGCGCGGCAGATACGCAGTATTTT.

V gene TRBV7-8 combines with J gene TRBJ1-5, with D maybe TRBD1 (5 bases). The CDR3 loop spans 15 amino acids. The V end was cut by 1 base, the J end by 5 bases, with 12 bases between. In germline, CDR1 is SGHVS, CDR2 FQNEAQ. CDR3 sequence reads: CASSLVGTRDQPQHF. As DNA, the CDR3 is TGTGCCAGCAGCTTAGTTGGGACTAGGGATCAGCCCCAGCATTTT.

The gene calls are TRBV4-2 and TRBJ2-3; 11 nucleotides agree with TRBD2. Germline loops: CDR1 LGHNA, CDR2 YNFKEQ. The CDR3 totals 17 residues. The trim removed 0 bases at V and 6 bases at J, leaving 8 bases unmatched. CDR3 in amino acids: CASSQDSTSGSFDTQYF. CDR3 DNA: TGTGCCAGCAGCCAAGATTCTACTAGCGGGAGTTTTGATACGCAGTATTTT.

This chain uses TRBV4-3 with TRBJ1-2, with D possibly TRBD1 on 6 matching bases. The CDR3 covers 15 residues. Trimming cost V 5 bases and J 3 bases, with 16 bases left between them. The germline CDR1 and CDR2 sequences are LGHNA and YSLEER. CDR3 coding DNA: TGCGCCAGCAGCTTAAGAGGAGGGGGGCACTATGGCTACACCTTC. Translating it yields CASSLRGGGHYGYTF.

This sequence joins TRBV18 and TRBJ2-5; no firm D call. With 0 bases removed from V and 2 bases from J, the gap between germline ends came to 7 bases. CDR1 and CDR2 (germline): KGHSH, LQKENI. This CDR3 is 14 amino acids long. In nucleotides, the CDR3 is TGTGCCAGCTCACCACCCGGGCAGCAAGAGACCCAGTACTTC. The encoded protein is CASSPPGQQETQYF.

This clone was counted only a few times. This chain links TRBV29-1 with TRBJ2-3; 10 bases are a match to TRBD2. V lost 0 bases to trimming and J lost 11 bases; unmatched junction nucleotides: 14. The CDR3 loop spans 16 amino acids. Germline V gene lookup returns CDR1 SQVTM and CDR2 ANQGSEA. The CDR3 nucleotides read TGCAGCGTTGAAGATCGCGTCCCTAGCGGGGGCATTGGGCAGTATTTT. It yields the protein CSVEDRVPSGGIGQYF.

Here the CDR3 DNA reads TGTGCCAGCAGTGTCGGGACTAGCGGGTCGGATACGCAGTATTTT. Its translation is CASSVGTSGSDTQYF. This chain links TRBV6-4 with TRBJ2-3; TRBD2 matches at 12 bases. CDR3 length: 15 amino acids. The germline gives CDR1 MRHNA, CDR2 SNTAGT. V dropped 4 bases and J dropped 6; count of bases not matched to a gene: 5.

This rearrangement joins TRBV4-1 to TRBJ2-2, with unresolved D. V lost 6 bases, J lost 1 base, and 6 bases lay in between. The CDR3 runs to 13 residues. From germline, CDR1 is MGHRA and CDR2 YSYEKL. The CDR3 region is CASRDGNTGELFF. CDR3 DNA sequence: TGCGCCAGCAGAGACGGGAACACCGGGGAGCTGTTTTTT.

The chain has TRBV7-2 and TRBJ2-7; 13 nucleotides agree with TRBD2. This CDR3 is built from 15 residues. The J segment lost 7 bases and the V segment lost 1 base, leaving 4 bases of the junction unmatched. Germline CDR1 and CDR2: SGHTA and FQGNSA. CDR3 coding DNA: TGTGCCAGCAGCTTAGGGACTAGCGGGAGCTTAGAGCAGTACTTC. Translating gives CASSLGTSGSLEQYF.

Worth noting for this clone: The sample has other DNA sequences that encode this CDR3 too. The J gene is TRBJ2-1, the V gene TRBV15; the match to TRBD2 covers 8 bases. This CDR3 region has 15 residues. Trimming at V came to 5 bases and at J to 9 bases, leaving 12 bases not matched to a gene. Germline CDR1 reads LNHNV; CDR2 reads YYDKDF (reference sequence). CDR3 in DNA: TGTGCCACCAGCCCGCCCTCGGGGGGGCTTAGTGAGCAGTTCTTC. Translated: CATSPPSGGLSEQFF.

The rearrangement uses TRBV5-5 and TRBJ2-7; 8 nucleotides line up with TRBD1. V gave up 2 bases and J gave up 3 bases; unmatched junction bases: 10. The germline V gene has CDR1 SGHKS and CDR2 YYEKEE (reference sequence). The CDR3 sequence is 16 residues long. The CDR3 DNA is TGTGCCAGCAGCTTCTGGACGTTTGGACAGGGCTACGAGCAGTACTTC. Translated: CASSFWTFGQGYEQYF.

This chain joins TRBV10-3 and TRBJ1-1; maybe TRBD1 (5 bases). Deletions cut 2 bases from V and 0 bases from J, with 13 bases between. The CDR3 consists of 16 residues. Germline CDR1 is ENHRY and CDR2 is SYGVKD. The CDR3 DNA is TGTGCCATCAGTGAGGGGGGGTCCTTCATGAACACTGAAGCTTTCTTT. Protein sequence: CAISEGGSFMNTEAFF.

CDR3 protein: CASSEAVGYGYTF. Written as DNA, the CDR3 is TGTGCCAGCAGTGAAGCGGTGGGGTATGGCTACACCTTC. The chain couples TRBV25-1 to TRBJ1-2; D is unresolved. CDR1 and CDR2 (germline): MGHDK, SYGVNS. The CDR3 loop spans 13 amino acids. Trimming cost V 2 bases and J 5 bases, with 9 bases left between them.

The CDR3 DNA reads as TGTGCCAGCAGCGTATCCGGCGGAGGCGATTCTGAGCAGTTCTTC. Encoded protein: CASSVSGGGDSEQFF. The chain has TRBV9 and TRBJ2-1, with TRBD2 as a possible D gene (5 bases). Germline V gives CDR1 SGDLS, CDR2 YYNGEE. The CDR3 is made up of 15 amino acids. Deletions cut 1 base from V and 9 bases from J, with 17 bases between.

The chain has TRBV27 and TRBJ1-1; D is uncertain. In germline, CDR1 is MNHEY, CDR2 SMNVEV (reference sequence). Trimming pared 6 bases from V and 4 bases from J, leaving 18 bases between. The CDR3 runs 15 residues. CDR3 nucleotides: TGTGCCAGCAGGACCCTTAACACCGGGAGCACTGAAGCTTTCTTT. Translating gives CASRTLNTGSTEAFF.

This CDR3 reads CASSGTSGTYGEQFF. The CDR3 DNA sequence: TGTGCCAGCAGTGGTACTAGCGGGACTTATGGTGAGCAGTTCTTC. The rearrangement joins TRBV2 to TRBJ2-1; TRBD2 agrees at 10 bases. The CDR3 contains 15 residues. Looked up from germline, CDR1 is SNHLY and CDR2 is FYNNEI. V lost 4 bases to trimming and J lost 9 bases; unmatched junction nucleotides: 9.

The rearrangement uses TRBV4-2 and TRBJ1-2; the D is unclear. The CDR3 runs 17 residues. Per the germline V gene, CDR1 is LGHNA and CDR2 is YNFKEQ. Trimming stripped 4 bases from V and 6 bases from J, with 24 bases between. As DNA, the CDR3 is TGTGCCAGCAGCCCTGGAGGTTATGCGGTAGTTACGGATGGCTACACCTTC. This translates into CASSPGGYAVVTDGYTF.

The rearrangement uses TRBV5-1 and TRBJ2-1; TRBD1 might be the D (6 bases). This CDR3 comprises 14 residues. The germline V and J ends were trimmed by 3 bases and 5 bases, with 12 bases remaining between them. Per germline, CDR1 SGHRS and CDR2 YFSETQ. As DNA, the CDR3 is TGCGCCAGCAGCTCTGGGGACACCCACAATGAGCAGTTCTTC. Its protein is CASSSGDTHNEQFF.

The gene calls are TRBV2 and TRBJ2-7, with D possibly TRBD1 on 6 matching bases. CDR3 size: 15 residues. Germline CDR1 and CDR2: SNHLY and FYNNEI. The V end was cut by 4 bases, the J end by 7 bases, with 20 bases between. CDR3 amino acids: CASSAPGTSGVEQYF. The CDR3 coding sequence is TGTGCCAGCAGTGCCCCCGGGACAAGCGGCGTGGAGCAGTACTTC. Full variable domain (outside the CDR3, taken from reference TRBV2 and TRBJ2-7): EPEVTQTPSHQVTQMGQEVILRCVPISNHLYFYWYRQILGQKVEFLVSFYNNEISEKSEIFDDQFSVERPDGSNFTLKIRSTKLEDSAMYFCASSAPGTSGVEQYFGPGTRLTVT.